Below are 27 T cell receptor beta chains sequenced from a single sample in a study of Graves' ophthalmopathy and Graves' hyperthyroidism. TCR beta CDR3 amplification used RNA transcripts. An initial RT-PCR round employing HTBI primers preceded a second-round multiplex PCR. MiXCR, applied by TCRdb to the multiplex PCR reads, yields one record per CDR3 protein. Of about 660,000 distinct CDR3 sequences listed, roughly 39% are singletons. The sequenced sample was peripheral blood. These receptors came from an adult man with Graves' ophthalmopathy.

This clonotype showed up many times. The chain employs TRBV2 and TRBJ1-5, with unresolved D. Germline-derived CDR1 and CDR2 are SNHLY and FYNNEI. The CDR3 is 14 amino acids. Trimming cost V 2 bases and J 12 bases, with 17 bases left between them. DNA of the CDR3: TGTGCCAGCAGTGAACCGACAAGGAGGACCAGCCAGCATTTT. Protein product: CASSEPTRRTSQHF. The variable domain in full, completed from reference TRBV2 and TRBJ1-5, reads EPEVTQTPSHQVTQMGQEVILRCVPISNHLYFYWYRQILGQKVEFLVSFYNNEISEKSEIFDDQFSVERPDGSNFTLKIRSTKLEDSAMYFCASSEPTRRTSQHFGDGTRLSIL.

The rearrangement uses TRBV7-2 and TRBJ2-2, with D possibly TRBD1 on 5 matching bases. Germline lookup yields CDR1 SGHTA and CDR2 FQGNSA. This CDR3 is built from 15 residues. Trimming took 6 bases from V and 7 from J, leaving 18 bases between them. This chain's CDR3 is CASSLPGQIGGELFF. CDR3 in DNA: TGTGCCAGCAGTCTCCCAGGGCAGATTGGCGGGGAGCTGTTTTTT.

Comments on this clonotype: The junction shows a germline mismatch at one end, possibly a read error. The chain links TRBV5-6 to TRBJ1-4; possible D gene TRBD1, 6 bases. Germline V lookup: CDR1 SGHDT, CDR2 YYEEEE. This CDR3 is built from 12 residues. CDR3 nucleotide sequence: TGTGCCAGCAGCTTTGCGGCAGGGGAACTGTTCTTT. Translation: CASSFAAGELFF.

A word on this clonotype: A much larger clone lies one base from this, so it may be a read error. The chain employs TRBV20-1 and TRBJ1-2; TRBD1 aligns across 8 bases. The length of the CDR3 is 13 residues. V dropped 6 bases and J dropped 4; count of bases not matched to a gene: 7. Germline V lookup: CDR1 DFQATT, CDR2 SNEGSKA (reference sequence). The CDR3 DNA follows: TGCAGTGCCACCGGGACAGGCAGCTATGGCTACACCTTC. It yields the protein CSATGTGSYGYTF.

The V and J genes are TRBV5-1 and TRBJ1-2; tentative D call: TRBD1 (5 bases). Germline V CDR1 and CDR2: SGHRS, YFSETQ. The CDR3 is 15 amino acids. V lost 3 bases to trimming and J lost 4 bases, with 16 bases between them. CDR3 amino acids: CASSYEAGGGYGYTF. CDR3 bases: TGCGCCAGCAGCTACGAGGCCGGCGGGGGCTATGGCTACACCTTC.

With regard to this clonotype: Since a much larger clone is just one base distant, this may be a read error. The chain has TRBV20-1 and TRBJ2-7; possibly TRBD2 for D (5 bases). The CDR3 length is 13 residues. V was trimmed by 1 base and J by 11 bases, leaving 18 bases between them. CDR1 is DFQATT and CDR2 is SNEGSKA in the germline V gene (reference sequence). CDR3 coding DNA: TGCAGTGCTAGAGCTCGACCTGCGGGCGAAGAGTACTTC. It is translated as CSARARPAGEEYF.

The chain is built from TRBV7-9 and TRBJ1-5; 7 nucleotides line up with TRBD1. This CDR3 contains 17 residues. V shed 5 bases and J 1 base; nucleotides not matched to a gene: 11. Looked up from germline, CDR1 is SEHNR and CDR2 is FQNEAQ (reference sequence). The CDR3 nucleotides read TGTGCCAGCAGCCAACCCAGGGGGTGGGACAGCAATCAGCCCCAGCATTTT. It translates to CASSQPRGWDSNQPQHF.

Notes on this clonotype: The CDR3 end shows no conserved phenylalanine or tryptophan, and so a read error is likely. No DNA is shown, since the ends of the CDR3 on it are uncertain; the CDR3 is the one TCRdb lists. The V and J genes are TRBV10-3 and TRBJ2-5; TRBD2, the table's D call, was not compared with the DNA. The CDR3 is 9 residues long, ends included. Germline CDR1 ENHRY, CDR2 SYGVKD. The CDR3 loop is CAISGRENT.

The DNA for the CDR3 is TGCGCCAGCAGCGGGGGACAGATGGAGACCCAGTACTTC. Translated: CASSGGQMETQYF. The chain is built from TRBV10-2 and TRBJ2-5; maybe TRBD1 (7 bases). Germline CDR1 WSHSY, CDR2 SAAADI. Trimming removed 6 bases at V and 5 bases at J, with 13 bases between. This CDR3 is 13 amino acids long.

This clonotype was picked up a small number of times. This sequence joins TRBV25-1 and TRBJ1-6; D might be TRBD1 (5 bases). This CDR3 comprises 15 residues. The germline gives CDR1 MGHDK, CDR2 SYGVNS. Trimming shortened V by 6 bases and J by 7 bases, and 16 bases separated the two germline ends. The CDR3 region is CASSQDGGENSPLHF. The CDR3 bases are TGTGCCAGCAGCCAAGATGGGGGGGAGAATTCACCCCTCCACTTT.

This CDR3 reads CASSRTSGSLGEQFF. Written as DNA, the CDR3 is TGTGCCAGCAGCAGGACTAGCGGGAGTTTAGGTGAGCAGTTCTTC. This chain connects TRBV11-2 to TRBJ2-5, with TRBD2 matching over 13 bases. The last part of the DNA fits TRBJ2-1 better; the J call may be wrong. The CDR3 has 15 amino acids. From germline, CDR1 is SGHAT and CDR2 FQNNGV.

This clonotype occurred many times. CDR3 amino acids: CSARGGRGQETQYF. CDR3 DNA sequence: TGCAGTGCTAGAGGTGGGAGAGGCCAAGAGACCCAGTACTTC. The chain combines TRBV20-1 with TRBJ2-5, with D maybe TRBD2 (5 bases). Germline values: CDR1 DFQATT, CDR2 SNEGSKA (reference sequence). Trimming took off 1 base at V and 1 base at J, with 10 bases between the two ends. This CDR3 is built from 14 residues.

This clonotype appeared a few times. The V call is TRBV12-3 or TRBV12-4, the J call TRBJ1-2, with D possibly TRBD1 on 6 matching bases. The CDR3 is 14 amino acids. V was trimmed by 3 bases and J by 4 bases, leaving 12 bases between them. The CDR3 DNA reads TGTGCCAGCAGTTTTGTGGGGGGCGGCTATGGCTACACCTTC. Protein product: CASSFVGGGYGYTF.

Ten or more counts support this clonotype. The chain joins TRBV12-3 or TRBV12-4 to TRBJ2-7; the D gene is possibly TRBD1 (5 bases). Trimming removed 1 base at V and 6 bases at J, with 10 bases between. This CDR3 comprises 13 residues. CDR3 sequence reads: CASSLGRVVEQYF. CDR3 nucleotide sequence: TGTGCCAGCAGTTTAGGCAGGGTAGTCGAGCAGTACTTC.

This clonotype was seen ten or more times. The chain couples TRBV12-3 or TRBV12-4 to TRBJ1-1, with 8 bases matching TRBD1. The CDR3 is 16 residues long. V was pared by 3 bases and J by 0 bases, with 6 bases of the junction left unmatched. CDR3 loop: CASSFLSGGLNTEAFF. The CDR3 DNA reads as TGTGCCAGCAGTTTTCTCTCAGGGGGCCTGAACACTGAAGCTTTCTTT.

For this clonotype: Its ends do not fully match the called genes, so a read error is possible. The chain is built from TRBV7-9 and TRBJ1-1, with D perhaps TRBD1 (5 bases). Germline V gene data show CDR1 as SEHNR and CDR2 as FQNEAQ (reference sequence). The CDR3 totals 14 residues. CDR3 loop: CASGLVGQGTEAFF. DNA of the CDR3: TGTGCCAGCGGCTTAGTGGGGCAGGGCACTGAAGCTTTCTTT.

The chain uses TRBV6-1 and TRBJ1-5, with 7 bases identical to TRBD1. Germline CDR1 is MNHNS and CDR2 is SASEGT. V shed 5 bases, J shed 14 bases, and the junction held 9 bases outside the gene matches. This CDR3 comprises 12 residues. CDR3 region: CASSYRGTYEHF. The DNA of the CDR3 is TGTGCCAGCAGTTACAGGGGCACCTACGAGCATTTT.

Comments on this clonotype: A read error is possible here, since a much larger clone lies one base away. The V call is TRBV5-1, the J call TRBJ2-5; 14 nucleotides match TRBD2. There are 18 residues in the CDR3. Germline-derived CDR1 and CDR2 are SGHRS and YFSETQ. CDR3 bases: TGCCCCAGCAGCTTGGCTGAGACTAGCGGGAGGGCCGGAGAGACCCAGTACTTC. It codes for CPSSLAETSGRAGETQYF. The whole variable domain, filled in from reference TRBV5-1 and TRBJ2-5, reads KAGVTQTPRYLIKTRGQQVTLSCSPISGHRSVSWYQQTPGQGLQFLFEYFSETQRNKGNFPGRFSGRQFSNSRSEMNVSTLELGDSALYLCPSSLAETSGRAGETQYFGPGTRLLVL.

V and J are TRBV20-1 and TRBJ2-7; possible D gene TRBD1, 5 bases. CDR1 and CDR2 (germline): DFQATT, SNEGSKA (reference sequence). The CDR3 has 14 amino acids. The V gene lost 1 base and the J gene lost 0 bases, with 10 bases spanning the gap. CDR3 loop: CSARVQESSYEQYF. CDR3 nucleotide sequence: TGCAGTGCTAGAGTACAGGAGAGCTCCTACGAGCAGTACTTC.

This clonotype was seen only a few times. One junction end disagrees with the germline gene, perhaps due to a read error. The J gene is TRBJ2-6, the V gene TRBV10-3; TRBD1 aligns across 10 bases. This CDR3 region has 19 residues. Germline loops: CDR1 ENHRY, CDR2 SYGVKD. DNA for the CDR3: TGTGCCAGCAGTGCGGACAGGGGGGACCTGTTCTCTGGGGCCAACGTCCTGACTTTC. The encoded protein is CASSADRGDLFSGANVLTF.

This chain links TRBV6-5 with TRBJ1-6; D gene uncertain. Trimming took off 0 bases at V and 13 bases at J, with 16 bases between the two ends. Germline CDR1 MNHEY, CDR2 SVGAGI. The CDR3 has 15 amino acids. The CDR3 bases are TGTGCCAGCAGTTACTCCCGAGACCTCCGCTACCCCCTCCACTTT. It codes for CASSYSRDLRYPLHF.

The rearrangement joins TRBV7-9 to TRBJ2-5, with 9 positions matching TRBD1. The CDR3 is made up of 15 amino acids. The trim removed 5 bases at V and 4 bases at J, leaving 8 bases unmatched. Germline CDR1 reads SEHNR; CDR2 reads FQNEAQ (reference sequence). The DNA for the CDR3 is TGTGCCAGCAGCGCCGGGACAGGGCGCCGAGAGACCCAGTACTTC. It yields the protein CASSAGTGRRETQYF.

With respect to this clonotype: The germline gene is not matched at one end of the junction; a read error may be the cause. The chain couples TRBV7-9 to TRBJ2-2; D might be TRBD2 (5 bases). Germline assignment: CDR1 SEHNR and CDR2 FQNEAQ (reference sequence). The CDR3 extends over 11 amino acids. The CDR3 DNA follows: TGTGCCAGCACAACACCCGGGAAGCTGTTTTTT. Its protein is CASTTPGKLFF.

The table lists this clonotype with many counts. The V call is TRBV12-3 or TRBV12-4, the J call TRBJ1-5; D uncertain. The V and J ends lost 6 bases and 2 bases respectively, with 14 bases between them. This CDR3 region has 15 residues. The CDR3 nucleotides are TGTGCCAGCAGCGAAGAGGGCCGTGGCAATCAGCCCCAGCATTTT. Its protein product is CASSEEGRGNQPQHF.

In its sample, this clonotype was seen a few times. The J gene is TRBJ1-1, the V gene TRBV19, with D perhaps matching TRBD1 (5 bases). Trimming shortened V by 6 bases and J by 4 bases, and 18 bases separated the two germline ends. CDR1 LNHDA and CDR2 SQIVND come from the germline V gene (reference sequence). This CDR3 has 15 residues. The CDR3 protein is CASRPEEGRVTEAFF. CDR3 DNA: TGTGCCAGTAGACCAGAGGAGGGGAGGGTCACTGAAGCTTTCTTT. Looking up the rest from reference TRBV19 and TRBJ1-1 gives the full variable domain: DGGITQSPKYLFRKEGQNVTLSCEQNLNHDAMYWYRQDPGQGLRLIYYSQIVNDFQKGDIAEGYSVSREKKESFPLTVTSAQKNPTAFYLCASRPEEGRVTEAFFGQGTRLTVV.

The rearrangement links TRBV25-1 to TRBJ2-7; TRBD2 matches at 13 bases. CDR3 length equals 23 residues. Germline V lookup: CDR1 MGHDK, CDR2 SYGVNS. With V trimmed by 3 bases and J by 7 bases, 30 bases remained unmatched. The CDR3 DNA follows: TGTGCCAGCAGTGAGGGTACTGGTGCGACTAGCGGGAGGAGGAGGACCCCCTACAATGAGCAGTACTTC. Its protein is CASSEGTGATSGRRRTPYNEQYF.

This clonotype was found many times. CDR3 in amino acids: CAIGDREDRYEQYF. The CDR3 bases are TGTGCCATTGGGGACAGGGAGGACCGATACGAGCAGTACTTC. The chain has TRBV10-3 and TRBJ2-7; TRBD1 matches at 9 bases. The CDR3 contains 14 residues. Germline assignment: CDR1 ENHRY and CDR2 SYGVKD. The J segment lost 4 bases and the V segment lost 9 bases, leaving 10 bases of the junction unmatched.